The present T cell receptor (beta chain) was sequenced within a study of control samples from healthy donors and cancer patients. TCRdb's table, derived via immunoSEQ multiplex PCR, lists solely in-frame clones and lacks some. This table holds some 14,000 clones, approximately 77% found once. This clone appeared a few times. CDR3 length equals 13 residues. With 4 bases clipped from V and 6 bases from J, the junction kept 6 bases outside the gene matches. Germline V gene sequence: CDR1 SQVTM, CDR2 ANQGSEA. The sample was formalin-fixed, paraffin-embedded tissue. The sequence derives from a male donor with melanoma. The chain is built from TRBV29-1 and TRBJ1-2; 9 bases agree with TRBD1. CDR3 DNA: TGCAGCGTTGGCCGGGACAGGGTCGATGGCTACACCTTC. Protein: CSVGRDRVDGYTF. Looking up the rest from reference TRBV29-1 and TRBJ1-2 gives the full variable domain: SAVISQKPSRDICQRGTSLTIQCQVDSQVTMMFWYRQQPGQSLTLIATANQGSEATYESGFVIDKFPISRPNLTFSTLTVSNMSPEDSSIYLCSVGRDRVDGYTFGSGTRLTVV.